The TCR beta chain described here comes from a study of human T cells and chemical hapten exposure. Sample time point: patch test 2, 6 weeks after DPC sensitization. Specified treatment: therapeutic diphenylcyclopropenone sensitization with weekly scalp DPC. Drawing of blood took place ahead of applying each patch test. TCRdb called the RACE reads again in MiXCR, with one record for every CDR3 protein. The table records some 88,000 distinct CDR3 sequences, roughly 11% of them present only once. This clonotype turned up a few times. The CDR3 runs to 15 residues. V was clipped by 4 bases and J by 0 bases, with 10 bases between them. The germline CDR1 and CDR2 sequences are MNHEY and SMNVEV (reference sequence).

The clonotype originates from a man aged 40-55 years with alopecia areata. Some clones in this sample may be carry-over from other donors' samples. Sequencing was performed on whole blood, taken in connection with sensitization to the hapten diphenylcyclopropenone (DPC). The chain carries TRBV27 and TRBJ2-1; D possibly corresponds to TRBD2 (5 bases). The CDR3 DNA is TGTGCCAGCAGTTATGGGGAGAGCTCCTACAATGAGCAGTTCTTC. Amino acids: CASSYGESSYNEQFF.